This TCR beta chain was sequenced in a study of blood T cell repertoires in COVID-19 (TCRdb year 2020). Notes on the research overall: Samples covering the acute and convalescent phases of COVID-19 were provided by collaborators in the United States, Italy and Spain. The prospective study material was composed of cDNA or gDNA derived from T cells, B-cell-depleted T cells, or PBMCs. The dataset comprised deeply sampled blood TCRbeta repertoires from subjects exposed to, actively infected with, or recovered from COVID-19. A freely available public database, intended as a resource for researchers studying the immune response to SARS-CoV-2, is where the repertoires were released. Samples came from the ongoing ImmuneRACE study (first 160 participants) plus 1,254 subjects from 6 global collaborators. Sample metadata almost always included a de-identified subject ID, COVID-19 status, age in years and sex. Where available, HLA class I and class II types were taken from metadata supplied by the sample provider and were not determined by assay-based typing. The research as a whole found: The amount of clinical and demographic metadata varied by source and participant and was provided uncurated.

The CDR3 spans 14 residues, from the cysteine through the phenylalanine. The retained sequence is limited to the CDR3, 42 bases, with the frame set at the first base. The germline V gene gives CDR1 as SGHTA and CDR2 as FQGNSA. V was cut back by 1 base and J by 3 bases, leaving a gap of 7 bases between them. To note about this clone: There is no known antigen for this receptor. Qualities for individual bases were not recorded, and no much larger clone is one base off.

TCRbeta CDR3 regions were amplified from genomic DNA using the immunoSEQ Assay, a bias-controlled multiplex PCR. The published analysis was carried out like this. Within the assay, amplification of reference gene primers was used to estimate how many nucleated cells each sample contained. Sequence reads were collapsed and filtered to measure the absolute abundance of every unique TCRbeta CDR3 rearrangement. Productive Simpson clonality was computed per sample as the square root of Simpson's diversity index over productive rearrangements. TCRdb's version of the immuneACCESS table is confined to in-frame rearrangements and falls short of the full clone set. An unresolved V gene accounts for under half of the shortfall where checked; the remainder is of unknown origin. V and J calls and clone size follow that table, whereas D and trimming were derived from the DNA. The sample data list 200,000 to 300,000 clones, and 70% to 90% of these were observed just once. The leading ten clones occupy about 4% of the sample.

The collaborating institutions used their own protocols to collect whole blood in K2EDTA tubes. For TCRbeta analysis, collaborators shipped samples in one of three forms: frozen whole blood, isolated PBMCs, or DNA extracted from either of those sample types. Recombination linked TRBV7-2 to TRBJ1-5, with the identity of the D gene unclear. The clonotype was recovered from a man in his fifties or sixties with acute or convalescent COVID-19. Sequences were obtained from peripheral blood. The DNA sequence is given as TGTGCCAGCAGCTTAGGGCAGAACAATCAGCCCCAGCATTTT. Its amino acids are CASSLGQNNQPQHF.